This T cell receptor beta chain was retrieved from a study of response to subunit inactivated influenza vaccine. TCRdb itself ran the RT-PCR reads through MiXCR, one entry per CDR3 protein. The sample has about 500,000 distinct CDR3 sequences, approximately 7.3% seen once. This clonotype has only a few counts. Its target is not known. The study, taken as a whole, reports: The authors proposed limited new T cell recruitment per seasonal influenza vaccination.

The J segment lost 8 bases and the V segment lost 0 bases, leaving 10 bases of the junction unmatched. The CDR3 loop spans 15 amino acids. Germline loops: CDR1 DFQATT, CDR2 SNEGSKA (reference sequence). The receptor was isolated from a man aged 50 to 69 who received an inactivated influenza vaccine. The gene calls are TRBV20-1 and TRBJ2-5; 9 bases are a match to TRBD1. The specimen comprised PBMCs from blood, sampled roughly 24 months after vaccination. As DNA, the CDR3 is TGCAGTGCTAGAGAAGACGGGACAGGGTGGCGTACCCAGTACTTC. It is translated as CSAREDGTGWRTQYF.